These 16 T cell receptor beta chains share one sample of origin, sequenced in a study of T cell responses to AZD1222 COVID-19 vaccine. Method: immunoSEQ multiplex PCR; TCRdb's copy keeps in-frame clones and lacks some. The sample lists about 130,000 clones, about 90% occurring once. The sample was peripheral blood, taken on day 0 of MenACWY control vaccination. These receptors all stem from an adult in good health.

The V call is TRBV20-1, the J call TRBJ2-5; the D gene is possibly TRBD1 (6 bases). CDR1 and CDR2 (germline): DFQATT, SNEGSKA (reference sequence). V lost 3 bases and J lost 3, with 8 bases in between. The CDR3 runs 12 residues. The CDR3 DNA sequence: TGCAGTGCTAGTCACAGGGAAGAGACCCAGTACTTC. Its protein product is CSASHREETQYF.

The chain links TRBV6-2 or TRBV6-3 to TRBJ1-1, with D hard to call. The CDR3 spans 14 residues. V was pared by 1 base and J by 4 bases, with 10 bases between. Germline CDR1 MNHEY, CDR2 SVGEGT. The CDR3 region has the DNA TGTGCCAGCAGTTACTGGGAGGGCAGCACTGAAGCTTTCTTT. Its translation is CASSYWEGSTEAFF.

This clone was picked up one time. The genes are TRBV19 and TRBJ1-3, with D uncertain. Germline CDR1 and CDR2: LNHDA and SQIVND (reference sequence). V lost 5 bases and J 0 bases, leaving 17 bases between the germline ends. The CDR3 sequence is 17 residues long. CDR3 protein: CASSDPGDPNSGNTIYF. The CDR3 DNA reads as TGTGCCAGTAGTGACCCCGGTGATCCGAACTCTGGAAACACCATATATTTT.

This chain joins TRBV4-3 and TRBJ1-4; D remains ambiguous. V was pared by 0 bases and J by 0 bases, with 5 bases between. CDR3 length: 15 residues. Germline V CDR1 and CDR2: LGHNA, YSLEER. The CDR3 sequence: CASSQESATNEKLFF. The CDR3 coding sequence is TGCGCCAGCAGCCAAGAGTCCGCAACTAATGAAAAACTGTTTTTT.

This rearrangement joins TRBV6-5 to TRBJ1-2; tentative D call: TRBD1 (6 bases). V lost 6 bases and J 7 bases, leaving 18 bases between the germline ends. CDR1 MNHEY and CDR2 SVGAGI come from the germline V gene. The CDR3 sequence is 14 residues long. The CDR3 is CASSNSYRDTGYTF. CDR3 DNA sequence: TGTGCCAGCAGCAACTCATACAGGGATACTGGCTACACCTTC.

The CDR3 DNA reads as TGTGCCACCAGTGATTTTGGGACAGGGGGCAAGGGCAATCAGCCCCAGCATTTT. Residues: CATSDFGTGGKGNQPQHF. The V and J genes are TRBV24-1 and TRBJ1-5; TRBD1 matches at 12 bases. The CDR3 sequence is 18 residues long. From germline, CDR1 is KGHDR and CDR2 SFDVKD. With V trimmed by 1 base and J by 2 bases, 5 bases remained unmatched.

This chain joins TRBV28 and TRBJ1-5; D unclear. Trimming removed 5 bases from V and 3 bases from J, with 11 bases in between. The CDR3 length is 14 residues. CDR1 and CDR2 from the germline V gene are MDHEN and SYDVKM. The CDR3 coding sequence is TGTGCCAGCAGTCACCGGGATTACAATCAGCCCCAGCATTTT. Translating gives CASSHRDYNQPQHF.

The V gene is TRBV5-6, the J gene TRBJ2-5, with 14 bases that match TRBD2. V lost 2 bases, J lost 4 bases, and 7 bases stayed unmatched. Germline V gene data show CDR1 as SGHDT and CDR2 as YYEEEE. The CDR3 runs to 17 residues. The CDR3 sequence: CASSLRTSGRSRETQYF. As DNA, the CDR3 is TGTGCCAGCAGCTTAAGGACTAGCGGGAGGAGTAGAGAGACCCAGTACTTC.

The CDR3 region has the DNA TGTGCCAGCAGTTGGACAGGGAGCTCCTACGAGCAGTACTTC. It is translated as CASSWTGSSYEQYF. The rearrangement links TRBV27 to TRBJ2-7; TRBD1 matches 8 bases. V lost 4 bases to trimming and J lost 0 bases; unmatched junction nucleotides: 2. Germline-derived CDR1 and CDR2 are MNHEY and SMNVEV (reference sequence). The CDR3 runs 14 residues.

The chain is built from TRBV20-1 and TRBJ2-5; unclear D gene. V lost 3 bases to trimming and J lost 2 bases, with 10 bases between them. The germline V gene has CDR1 DFQATT and CDR2 SNEGSKA (reference sequence). This CDR3 has 13 amino acids. CDR3 protein: CSASLTAQETQYF. In DNA form, the CDR3 reads TGCAGTGCTAGTCTTACAGCACAAGAGACCCAGTACTTC.

The chain couples TRBV10-1 to TRBJ2-2, with D possibly being TRBD2 (5 bases). This CDR3 is 15 amino acids long. V lost 6 bases and J 4 bases, leaving 15 bases between the germline ends. Germline V lookup: CDR1 WNHNN, CDR2 SYGVQD (reference sequence). The CDR3 here is CASRGGLSSTGELFF. The CDR3 DNA sequence: TGCGCCAGCAGAGGTGGACTCTCGAGCACCGGGGAGCTGTTTTTT.

The rearrangement uses TRBV7-8 and TRBJ1-3; D gene ambiguous. The CDR3 totals 15 residues. V was clipped by 1 base and J by 0 bases, with 7 bases between them. Germline CDR1 SGHVS, CDR2 FQNEAQ. CDR3 DNA: TGTGCCAGCAGCTTAGTCACGCTCTCTGGAAACACCATATATTTT. This gives the protein CASSLVTLSGNTIYF. Combining the CDR3 with reference TRBV7-8 and TRBJ1-3 gives the whole variable domain GAGVSQSPRYKVAKRGQDVALRCDPISGHVSLFWYQQALGQGPEFLTYFQNEAQLDKSGLPSDRFFAERPEGSVSTLKIQRTQQEDSAVYLCASSLVTLSGNTIYFGEGSWLTVV.

This clone was detected once. J is TRBJ2-3 and V is TRBV18; TRBD2 aligns across 9 bases. The CDR3 runs to 16 residues. Germline values: CDR1 KGHSH, CDR2 LQKENI. Losses at the gene ends were 0 bases for V and 5 bases for J; bases not matched to a gene: 6. The CDR3 coding sequence is TGTGCCAGCTCACCACCGGCGGGAGGGGATGGAGATACGCAGTATTTT. This sequence encodes CASSPPAGGDGDTQYF.

This clone came up once. This chain connects TRBV6-4 to TRBJ2-2, with D unresolved. The CDR3 consists of 13 residues. The V end lost 9 bases, the J end lost 4 bases, and 12 bases lay between the germline ends. The germline V gene encodes CDR1 MRHNA and CDR2 SNTAGT. The CDR3 DNA sequence: TGTGCCAGTCGCAATTATCCCACCGGGGAGCTGTTTTTT. Translating gives CASRNYPTGELFF.

A remark on this clone: Its ends do not fully match the called genes, so a read error is possible. The chain links TRBV6-1 to TRBJ2-7; perhaps TRBD2 as D (6 bases). Germline-derived CDR1 and CDR2 are MNHNS and SASEGT. CDR3 length: 15 amino acids. CDR3 loop: CASREGTAGPYEQYF. The CDR3 DNA reads as TGTGCCAGCAGGGAAGGGACTGCGGGCCCCTACGAGCAGTACTTC.

The chain couples TRBV30 to TRBJ2-1, with 13 bases matching TRBD2. After removal of 4 bases from V and 8 bases from J, the junction contained 11 bases not matched to a gene. The CDR3 loop spans 16 amino acids. Looked up from germline, CDR1 is GTSNPN and CDR2 is SVGIG (reference sequence). This chain's CDR3 is CAWTPGLAGSIYEQFF. The CDR3 DNA reads as TGTGCCTGGACCCCGGGACTAGCGGGATCTATCTATGAGCAGTTCTTC.